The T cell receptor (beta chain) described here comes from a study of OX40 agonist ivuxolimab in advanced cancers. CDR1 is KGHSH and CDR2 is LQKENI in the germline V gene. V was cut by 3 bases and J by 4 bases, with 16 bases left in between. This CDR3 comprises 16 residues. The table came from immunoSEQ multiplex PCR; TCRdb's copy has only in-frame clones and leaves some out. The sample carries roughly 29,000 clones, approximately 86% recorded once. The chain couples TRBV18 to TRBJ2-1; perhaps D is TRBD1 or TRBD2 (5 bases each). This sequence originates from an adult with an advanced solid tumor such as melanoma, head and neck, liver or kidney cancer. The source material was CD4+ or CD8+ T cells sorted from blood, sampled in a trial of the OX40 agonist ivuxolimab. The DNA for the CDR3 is TGTGCCAGCTCACCCCCACGGGACCCGGAGTACAATGAGCAGTTCTTC. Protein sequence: CASSPPRDPEYNEQFF.